This T cell receptor beta chain appears in the sequencing data of a study of PD-1 blockade in classical Hodgkin lymphoma (dated by TCRdb to the early 2020s). Study-level background: Nivolumab dosing was 3 mg/kg intravenously every 2 weeks, continuing until either disease progression or unacceptable toxicity. The study used CyTOF and TCR beta sequencing to define a peripheral blood immune signature of response to PD-1 blockade in classical Hodgkin lymphoma. The paper as a whole reports these results and caveats: The study covered only a single clinical trial cohort, and the causes of the repertoire differences, possibly disease activity or prior therapy, were still not defined. A significant rise by C4D1 was seen in CD4+ but not CD8+ TCR diversity (p=0.0027 vs p=0.16), with the rise being most apparent in complete responders (p=0.02). Lower diversity was seen in patients whose nivolumab began less than 1 year after ASCT, and these patients were left out of later analyses so that immune reconstitution would not confound the results. Baseline TCR diversity was reported to be lower in newly diagnosed patients than in healthy donors and to be lower still in relapsed/refractory patients. Baseline diversity similar to that of newly diagnosed patients was observed in trial patients achieving complete response, whereas significantly lower diversity was observed in partial responders and progressors.

This clone qualifies as hyperexpanded (1% or more). Its antigen is not yet known. The sample holds no much larger clone one base away, and base qualities are not on file. From the germline V gene (reference sequence), CDR1 is GTSNPN and CDR2 is SVGIG. Trimming removed 4 bases from V and 3 bases from J; the gene matches leave 8 bases unexplained. From the cysteine up to the phenylalanine, the CDR3 has a length of 14 residues. Here the CDR3 DNA is all that survives: 42 bases in frame from base 1. The Qiagen DNeasy kit was used to extract genomic DNA from unsorted PBMCs and from the negatively selected CD4+ and CD8+ fractions. TCR beta CDR3 regions were subjected to amplification by immunoSEQ multiplex PCR with primers that anneal to V and J segments. A synthetic immune receptor repertoire was used to minimize amplification bias, and any residual bias was removed computationally once sequencing was done. The paper's data handling went like this. Custom Python scripts were used to quantify repertoire diversity as the Shannon entropy index. Unsorted, CD4+ and CD8+ repertoires were analyzed separately, except for combined analyses in which CD4+ and CD8+ sequences were merged in silico. A clone counted as expanded when the clone's frequency after treatment rose at least 2-fold relative to C1D1, and clones undetected at baseline were given a pseudocount of 0.5. Singleton clones were defined as clones with 0 or 1 copy at C1D1, and non-singleton clones were defined as clones with 2 or more copies. By matching protein sequences in sorted samples from the same patient, clones expanded in unsorted samples were annotated as CD4+, CD8+ or unknown. Diversity changes from C1D1 to C4D1 were tested in paired samples using Wilcoxon tests. Entries here come from immuneACCESS through TCRdb and include only in-frame sequences with V and J called. Some clones fail to appear in such tables; in the studies checked, an unresolved V gene covers under half of the shortfall, and the cause of the remainder is unknown. For V, J and clone size, that table is used; D and trimming come from the DNA. Across this sample there are about 13,000 clones, with around 90% seen only once. The biggest ten clones account for 30% to 45% of the sample.

The time point label of this sample denotes: cycle 1 day 1 (C1D1), immediately before nivolumab initiation. Every trial patient had relapsed after autologous stem cell transplantation, and cohorts A, B and C differed in prior brentuximab vedotin exposure. The trial cohort was composed of 56 patients with relapsed/refractory classical Hodgkin lymphoma, for whom complete response, partial response or progressive disease was recorded as best overall response. Trial patients were treated with single-agent nivolumab in the multi-cohort phase II CheckMate 205 trial. An independent review committee assessed best overall response using the 2007 International Working Group response criteria. Trial PBMCs were collected immediately before nivolumab initiation (C1D1) and during therapy at cycle 2 day 1 and cycle 4 day 1. Peripheral blood was collected in 8 mL Vacutainer Cell Preparation Tubes, from which PBMCs were isolated by centrifugation and then cryopreserved.

The receptor comes from a human donor with classical Hodgkin lymphoma. The rearranged segments are TRBV30 and TRBJ1-1; 7 central bases correspond to TRBD1. The source was peripheral blood mononuclear cells (PBMCs), collected at baseline. The CDR3 reads CAWNRGSVDTEAFF. The base sequence is TGTGCCTGGAACAGGGGCTCGGTCGACACTGAAGCTTTCTTT.